This T cell receptor (beta chain) is from a study of blood T cell repertoires in COVID-19. V lost 5 bases to trimming and J lost 3 bases; unmatched junction nucleotides: 8. This CDR3 comprises 16 residues. Per germline, CDR1 PRHDT and CDR2 FYEKMQ (reference sequence). TCRdb keeps only in-frame clones here, not all; method: immunoSEQ multiplex PCR. This sample has 110,000 or so clones, with roughly 80% found just once. The chain combines TRBV13 with TRBJ1-3, with 9 bases aligning to TRBD1. The TCR originated in a human donor in a cohort sampled during active or convalescent COVID-19. The sample was peripheral blood. The CDR3 DNA reads as TGTGCCAGCAGCCGTGGGACAGGGCGGGGTGGAAACACCATATATTTT. As protein: CASSRGTGRGGNTIYF.